These T cell receptor beta chains were read from a single sample in a study of tumor-infiltrating lymphocytes in primary liver carcinoma. Each CDR3 protein gets one entry after TCRdb re-called the multiplex PCR reads with MiXCR. The table records some 87,000 distinct CDR3 sequences, 65% to 70% of them present only once. Sequencing input: tumor-adjacent normal liver tissue. These receptor sequences come from a man aged 40-55 years with primary liver carcinoma and hepatitis B virus infection. The conserved cysteine and the conserved F or W are not part of the CDR3 here.

V	CDR3
TRBV6-1	ASFSYEQY
TRBV11-2	ASNLTSGRSNEQF
TRBV7-2	SGSYGQGAYEQY
TRBV6-5	ASSYGGKAF
TRBV12-3/TRBV12-4	ASSFGGSGTGDLF
TRBV6-2/TRBV6-3	ASSWGSRQPQH
TRBV19	ASKRQGGNSPLH
TRBV5-4	ASSLGNSRSGANVLT
TRBV11-2	ASSLVAGGPHEQF
TRBV6-2/TRBV6-3	ASSQLVSGRNGELV
TRBV29-1	SVAGQELRETQY
TRBV28	ASSSPPVGVAGTGELF
TRBV20-1	SAPRGHSGSTIY
TRBV6-6	ASSPGTQIYEQY
TRBV11-2	VSSPEGWLGGGWQF
TRBV11-3	VSSLDQRKAFSSYNDQF
TRBV6-5	ASTSPGQGMDYEQY
TRBV12-3/TRBV12-4	ASCLSPGTEAF
TRBV28	ASSALRDRAYEQY
TRBV11-1	ASSPDHPGKDIQY
TRBV5-1	ANSLGQAKETQY
TRBV29-1	RVEGGVRLAGCLYNEQF
TRBV5-4	SSSLDKVAYNEQF
TRBV28	ASSLNPWKGYEQY
TRBV6-1	VSRGPTGGHSYNSPIH
TRBV4-1	ASSPIAGGSKNIQY
TRBV11-2	PSSLVPAGGQETQY
TRBV11-2	ASSRRTGGDSSLH
TRBV11-2	ANSLDGTLLYEQY
TRBV29-1	NVEEGSRVGDEHF
TRBV4-1	ATSQGANGQETQY
TRBV29-1	SVGAGYMNTEAF
TRBV6-1	ASSVMVHWGDEQY
TRBV11-1	ASSLRGTQETQY
TRBV30	AWRSGIASSYEQY
TRBV18	ASSPPTGGGETQY
TRBV29-1	SVGSSLLGADTQY